Below, 10 T cell receptor beta chains from the same sample are listed, as sequenced in a study of T cells in Graves' hyperthyroidism and ophthalmopathy. RNA transcripts gave rise to amplified TCR beta CDR3 regions. A first-round RT-PCR of the TCR CDR3 used the HTBI primer set. TCRdb re-called the multiplex PCR reads with MiXCR, one entry per CDR3 protein. The data contain about 46,000 distinct CDR3 sequences, approximately 49% of them singletons. The sample comprised peripheral blood or thyroid tissue (not recorded which). The receptors were sampled from a woman in her fifties or sixties with Graves' hyperthyroidism.

V gene TRBV2 combines with J gene TRBJ2-7, with TRBD1 identical over 9 bases. This CDR3 has 16 amino acids. From germline, CDR1 is SNHLY and CDR2 FYNNEI. The V gene end was trimmed by 6 bases and the J gene end by 3 bases; junction bases not matched to a gene: 12. DNA of the CDR3: TGTGCCAGCAGAGTTAGGACAGGGGAGGGCGGCTACGAGCAGTACTTC. Its protein is CASRVRTGEGGYEQYF.

This clonotype came up many times. The chain is built from TRBV24-1 and TRBJ1-1; perhaps TRBD1 as D (5 bases). The CDR3 runs 11 residues. The germline CDR1 and CDR2 sequences are KGHDR and SFDVKD. V lost 4 bases and J 9 bases, leaving 8 bases between the germline ends. The CDR3 region has the DNA TGTGCCACCAGTGAGTGGGGACAAGCTTTCTTT. This encodes CATSEWGQAFF.

This clonotype was recorded many times. The chain uses TRBV29-1 and TRBJ1-5; no definite D call. The CDR3 loop spans 14 amino acids. Deletions cut 4 bases from V and 0 bases from J, with 10 bases between. Per germline, CDR1 SQVTM and CDR2 ANQGSEA. The DNA for the CDR3 is TGCAGCGTTGGAGACGGGTATAGCAATCAGCCCCAGCATTTT. Its translation: CSVGDGYSNQPQHF.

The V gene is TRBV20-1, the J gene TRBJ2-7, with a possible D match to TRBD1 (5 bases). The V end lost 6 bases, the J end lost 5 bases, and 20 bases lay between the germline ends. The CDR3 has 14 residues. The V gene's germline CDR1 is DFQATT and CDR2 SNEGSKA (reference sequence). Here the CDR3 DNA reads TGCAGTGCCAGCAGCCGAGGACACGGTAACGAGCAGTACTTC. Its translation: CSASSRGHGNEQYF.

The chain couples TRBV7-9 to TRBJ2-1, with D perhaps matching TRBD1 (6 bases). Trimming removed 5 bases at V and 4 bases at J, with 15 bases between. CDR1 and CDR2 from the germline V gene are SEHNR and FQNEAQ (reference sequence). The CDR3 totals 15 residues. The CDR3 region is CASSLRTETYNEQFF. Here the CDR3 DNA reads TGTGCCAGCAGCCTCCGGACAGAAACATACAATGAGCAGTTCTTC.

The chain has TRBV6-2 or TRBV6-3 and TRBJ2-5, with 10 bases that match TRBD1. V trimming: 8 bases; J trimming: 4 bases; junction bases outside the gene matches: 1. Germline V gene data show CDR1 as MNHEY and CDR2 as SVGEGT. This CDR3 spans 12 amino acids. The CDR3 DNA sequence: TGTGCCAGCCGGACAGGGGGAGAGACCCAGTACTTC. This encodes CASRTGGETQYF.

This chain links TRBV10-3 with TRBJ1-2; weak D call: TRBD1 (6 bases). Germline CDR1 is ENHRY and CDR2 is SYGVKD. The length of the CDR3 is 13 residues. V lost 6 bases to trimming and J lost 8 bases, with 16 bases between them. The CDR3 sequence is CAIRAAGDVGYTF. The CDR3, as DNA: TGTGCCATCAGGGCCGCAGGGGACGTAGGCTACACCTTC.

This clonotype occurred many times. The V and J genes are TRBV11-3 and TRBJ2-2; D possibly corresponds to TRBD1 (6 bases). The CDR3 consists of 13 residues. The germline V gene has CDR1 SGHNT and CDR2 YENEEA. Deletions cut 5 bases from V and 7 bases from J, with 11 bases between. The CDR3 loop reads CASSPGVDGELFF. CDR3 DNA: TGTGCCAGCAGCCCAGGGGTTGACGGGGAGCTGTTTTTT.

Many counts were recorded for this clonotype. The V and J genes are TRBV19 and TRBJ2-5; no clear D gene. V lost 3 bases and J 1 base, leaving 9 bases between the germline ends. CDR3 size: 14 residues. Germline loops: CDR1 LNHDA, CDR2 SQIVND (reference sequence). The CDR3 reads CASSIGWGQETQYF. For the CDR3, the DNA is TGTGCCAGTAGTATCGGCTGGGGCCAAGAGACCCAGTACTTC.

The rearrangement joins TRBV10-3 to TRBJ2-7; no reliable D call. CDR1 ENHRY and CDR2 SYGVKD come from the germline V gene. Trimming stripped 6 bases from V and 0 bases from J, with 12 bases between. The CDR3 length is 14 residues. DNA of the CDR3: TGTGCCATCAGCAATACACGGGCCTCCTACGAGCAGTACTTC. Residues: CAISNTRASYEQYF.